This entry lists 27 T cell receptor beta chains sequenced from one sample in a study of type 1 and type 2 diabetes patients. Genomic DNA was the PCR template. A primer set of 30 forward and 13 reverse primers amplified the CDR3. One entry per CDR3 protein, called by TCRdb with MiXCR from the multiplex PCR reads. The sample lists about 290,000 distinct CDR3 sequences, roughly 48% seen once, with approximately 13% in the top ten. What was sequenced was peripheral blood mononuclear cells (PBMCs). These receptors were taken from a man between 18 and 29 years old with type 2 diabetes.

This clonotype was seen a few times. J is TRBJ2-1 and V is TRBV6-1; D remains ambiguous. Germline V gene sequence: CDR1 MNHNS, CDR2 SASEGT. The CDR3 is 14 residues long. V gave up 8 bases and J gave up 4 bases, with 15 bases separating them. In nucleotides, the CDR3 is TGTGCCAGCGGGTTCCCGGCGGCTTACAATGAGCAGTTCTTC. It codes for CASGFPAAYNEQFF.

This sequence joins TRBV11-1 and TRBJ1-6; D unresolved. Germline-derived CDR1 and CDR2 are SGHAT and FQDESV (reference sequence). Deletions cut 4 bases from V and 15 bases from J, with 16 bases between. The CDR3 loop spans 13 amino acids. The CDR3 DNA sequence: TGTGCCAGCAGCTCACCGGACGGCCGCAGCCTCCACTTT. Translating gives CASSSPDGRSLHF.

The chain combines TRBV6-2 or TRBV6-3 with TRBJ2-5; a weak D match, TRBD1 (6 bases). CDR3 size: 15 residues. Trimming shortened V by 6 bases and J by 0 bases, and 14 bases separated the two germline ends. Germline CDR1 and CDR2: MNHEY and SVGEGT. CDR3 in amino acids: CASRSGHHDQETQYF. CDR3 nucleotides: TGTGCCAGCAGGTCGGGACATCATGACCAAGAGACCCAGTACTTC.

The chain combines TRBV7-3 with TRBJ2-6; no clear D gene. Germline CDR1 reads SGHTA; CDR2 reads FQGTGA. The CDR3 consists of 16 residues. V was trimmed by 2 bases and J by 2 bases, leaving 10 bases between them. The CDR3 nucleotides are TGTGCCAGCAGCTTAGAGGCCGGAGCTGGGGCCAACGTCCTGACTTTC. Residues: CASSLEAGAGANVLTF.

The DNA of the CDR3 is TGCGCCAGCAGCTTGGTCTCGGGAACTGATGGCTACACCTTC. This codes for CASSLVSGTDGYTF. The chain joins TRBV5-1 to TRBJ1-2; the D is unclear. V lost 0 bases and J lost 6, with 12 bases in between. Germline loops: CDR1 SGHRS, CDR2 YFSETQ. The length of the CDR3 is 14 residues.

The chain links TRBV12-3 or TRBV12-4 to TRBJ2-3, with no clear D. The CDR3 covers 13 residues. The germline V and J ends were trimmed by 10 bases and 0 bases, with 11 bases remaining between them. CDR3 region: CATITSSTDTQYF. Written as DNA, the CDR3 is TGTGCCACCATTACGTCTAGCACAGATACGCAGTATTTT.

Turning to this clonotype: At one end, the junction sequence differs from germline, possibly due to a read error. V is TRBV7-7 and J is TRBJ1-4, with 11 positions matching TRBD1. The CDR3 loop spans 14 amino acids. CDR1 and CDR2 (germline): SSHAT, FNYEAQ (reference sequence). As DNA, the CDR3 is TGTGCTAGCAGTTGGACAGGGGGCGGCGAAAAACTGTTTTTT. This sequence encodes CASSWTGGGEKLFF.

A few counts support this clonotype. The CDR3 nucleotides are TGTGCCAGCAGTCTAAACCCCGGGACTCCATATGGCTACACCTTC. Its protein product is CASSLNPGTPYGYTF. The rearrangement joins TRBV27 to TRBJ1-2; a weak D match, TRBD1 (5 bases). This CDR3 comprises 15 residues. V lost 5 bases to trimming and J lost 5 bases, with 18 bases between them. Per the germline V gene, CDR1 is MNHEY and CDR2 is SMNVEV (reference sequence).

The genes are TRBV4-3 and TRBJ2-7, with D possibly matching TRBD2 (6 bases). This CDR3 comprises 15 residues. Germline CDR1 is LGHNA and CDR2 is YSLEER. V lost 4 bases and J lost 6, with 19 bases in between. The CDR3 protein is CASSPMEGRWGEQYF. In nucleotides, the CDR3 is TGCGCCAGCAGCCCGATGGAGGGCCGATGGGGCGAGCAGTACTTC.

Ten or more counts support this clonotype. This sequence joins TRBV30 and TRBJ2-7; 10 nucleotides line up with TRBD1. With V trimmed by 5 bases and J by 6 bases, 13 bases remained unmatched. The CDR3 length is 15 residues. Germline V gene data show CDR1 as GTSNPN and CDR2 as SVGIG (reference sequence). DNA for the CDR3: TGTGCCTGGGACTATCCGGGACAGGGGACTGTCGAGCAGTACTTC. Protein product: CAWDYPGQGTVEQYF.

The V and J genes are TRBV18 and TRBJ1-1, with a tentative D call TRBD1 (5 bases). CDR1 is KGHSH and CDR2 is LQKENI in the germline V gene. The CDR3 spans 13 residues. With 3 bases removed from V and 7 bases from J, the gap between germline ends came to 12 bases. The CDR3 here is CASSPGRVGEAFF. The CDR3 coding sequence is TGTGCCAGCTCACCCGGCAGGGTGGGTGAAGCTTTCTTT.

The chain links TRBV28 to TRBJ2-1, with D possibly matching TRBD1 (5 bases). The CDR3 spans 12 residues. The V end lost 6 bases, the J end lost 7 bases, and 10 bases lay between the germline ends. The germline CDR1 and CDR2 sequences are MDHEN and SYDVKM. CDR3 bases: TGTGCCAGCAGCCAACAGGTTAATGAGCAGTTCTTC. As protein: CASSQQVNEQFF. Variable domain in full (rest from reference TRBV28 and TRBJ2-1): DVKVTQSSRYLVKRTGEKVFLECVQDMDHENMFWYRQDPGLGLRLIYFSYDVKMKEKGDIPEGYSVSREKKERFSLILESASTNQTSMYLCASSQQVNEQFFGPGTRLTVL.

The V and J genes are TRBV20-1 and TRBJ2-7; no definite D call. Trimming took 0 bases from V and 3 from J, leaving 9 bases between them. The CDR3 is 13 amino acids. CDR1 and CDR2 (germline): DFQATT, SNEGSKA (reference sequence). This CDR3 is CSARDRWGYEQYF. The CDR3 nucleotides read TGCAGTGCTAGAGATAGGTGGGGCTACGAGCAGTACTTC.

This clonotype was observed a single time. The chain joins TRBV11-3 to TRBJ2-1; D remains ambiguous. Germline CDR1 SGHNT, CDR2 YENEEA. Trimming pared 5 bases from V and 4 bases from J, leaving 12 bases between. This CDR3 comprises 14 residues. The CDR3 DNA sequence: TGTGCCAGCAGCCAAGAGGTCCGATACAATGAGCAGTTCTTC. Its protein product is CASSQEVRYNEQFF.

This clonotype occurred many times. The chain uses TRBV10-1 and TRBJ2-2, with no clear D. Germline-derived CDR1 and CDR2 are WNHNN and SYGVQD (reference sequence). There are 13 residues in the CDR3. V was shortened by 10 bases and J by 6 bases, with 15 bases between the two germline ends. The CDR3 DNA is TGCGCCACCAGCGTAGGGTTTCCCGGGGAGCTGTTTTTT. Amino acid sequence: CATSVGFPGELFF.

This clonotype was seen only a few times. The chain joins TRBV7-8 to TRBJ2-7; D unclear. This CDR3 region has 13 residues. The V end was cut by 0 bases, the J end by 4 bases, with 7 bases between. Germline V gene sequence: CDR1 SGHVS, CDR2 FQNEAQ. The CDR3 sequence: CASSLARSYEQYF. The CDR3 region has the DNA TGTGCCAGCAGCTTAGCACGTTCATACGAGCAGTACTTC.

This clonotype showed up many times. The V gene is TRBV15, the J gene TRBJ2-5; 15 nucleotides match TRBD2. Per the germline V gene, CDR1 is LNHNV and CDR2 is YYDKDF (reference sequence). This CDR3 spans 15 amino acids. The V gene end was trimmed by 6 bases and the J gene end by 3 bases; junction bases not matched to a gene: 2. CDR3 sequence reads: CATRGLAGGKETQYF. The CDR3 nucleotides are TGTGCCACCAGGGGACTAGCGGGGGGAAAAGAGACCCAGTACTTC.

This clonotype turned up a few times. CDR3 in DNA: TGCGCCAGCAGCCCAGATCTGGGTTCACCCCTCCACTTT. It is translated as CASSPDLGSPLHF. V and J are TRBV5-1 and TRBJ1-6; D gene ambiguous. Trimming took off 4 bases at V and 9 bases at J, with 11 bases between the two ends. The CDR3 loop spans 13 amino acids. Germline V gene sequence: CDR1 SGHRS, CDR2 YFSETQ.

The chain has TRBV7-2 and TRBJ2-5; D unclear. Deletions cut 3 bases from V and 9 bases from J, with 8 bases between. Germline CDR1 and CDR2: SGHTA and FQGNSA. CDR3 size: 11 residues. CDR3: CASSLTEPQYF. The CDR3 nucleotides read TGTGCCAGCAGCTTGACGGAGCCCCAGTACTTC.

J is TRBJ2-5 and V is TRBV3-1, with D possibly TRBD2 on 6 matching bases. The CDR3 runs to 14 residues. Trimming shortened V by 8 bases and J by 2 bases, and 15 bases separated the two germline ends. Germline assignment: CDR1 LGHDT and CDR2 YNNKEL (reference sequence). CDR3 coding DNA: TGTGCCAGCGGAATAGCGGACTCTCAAGAGACCCAGTACTTC. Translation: CASGIADSQETQYF.

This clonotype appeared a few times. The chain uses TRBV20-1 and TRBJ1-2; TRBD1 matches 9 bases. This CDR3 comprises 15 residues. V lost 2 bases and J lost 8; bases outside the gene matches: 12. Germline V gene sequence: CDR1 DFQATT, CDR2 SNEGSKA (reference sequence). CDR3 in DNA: TGCAGTGCTAGATCCGATACAGGGGGCGCCCAAGGCTACACCTTC. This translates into CSARSDTGGAQGYTF.

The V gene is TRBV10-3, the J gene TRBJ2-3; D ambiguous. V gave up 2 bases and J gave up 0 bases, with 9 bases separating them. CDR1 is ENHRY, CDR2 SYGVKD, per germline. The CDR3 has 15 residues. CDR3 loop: CAISEDPFSTDTQYF. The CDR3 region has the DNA TGTGCCATCAGTGAGGACCCCTTTAGCACAGATACGCAGTATTTT.

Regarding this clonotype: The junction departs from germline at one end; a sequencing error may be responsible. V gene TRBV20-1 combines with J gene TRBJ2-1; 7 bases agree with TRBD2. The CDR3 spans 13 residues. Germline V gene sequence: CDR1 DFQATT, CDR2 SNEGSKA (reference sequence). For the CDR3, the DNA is TGCAGTGCTAGCTGGGACTATTACAATGGGCAGTTCTTC. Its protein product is CSASWDYYNGQFF.

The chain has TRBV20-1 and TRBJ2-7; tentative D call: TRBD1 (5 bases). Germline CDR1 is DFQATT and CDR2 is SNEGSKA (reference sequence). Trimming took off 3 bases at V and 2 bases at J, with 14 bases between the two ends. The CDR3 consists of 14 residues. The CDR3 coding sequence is TGCAGTGCTAGGGCATTAGGGGAACCCTACGAGCAGTACTTC. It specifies CSARALGEPYEQYF.

The CDR3: CASSLQREGDTQYF. Written as DNA, the CDR3 is TGTGCCAGCAGTTTACAGCGGGAGGGGGATACGCAGTATTTT. This chain connects TRBV12-3 or TRBV12-4 to TRBJ2-3, with TRBD2 matching 10 bases. Trimming at V came to 2 bases and at J to 6 bases, leaving 2 bases not matched to a gene. This CDR3 comprises 14 residues.

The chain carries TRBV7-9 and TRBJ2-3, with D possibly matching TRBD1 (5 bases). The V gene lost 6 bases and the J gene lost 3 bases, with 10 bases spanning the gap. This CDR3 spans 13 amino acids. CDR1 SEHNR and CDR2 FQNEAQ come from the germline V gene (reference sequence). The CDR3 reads CASRRQWTDTQYF. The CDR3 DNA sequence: TGTGCCAGCAGACGACAGTGGACAGATACGCAGTATTTT.

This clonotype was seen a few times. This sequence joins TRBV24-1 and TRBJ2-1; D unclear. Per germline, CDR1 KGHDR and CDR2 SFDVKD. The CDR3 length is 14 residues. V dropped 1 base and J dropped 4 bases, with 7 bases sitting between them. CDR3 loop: CATSDFSGYNEQFF. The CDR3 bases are TGTGCCACCAGTGATTTTAGTGGGTACAATGAGCAGTTCTTC.